The rows below give T cell receptor beta chains drawn from one sample of a study of blood T cell repertoires in COVID-19. TCRdb keeps only in-frame clones here, not all; method: immunoSEQ multiplex PCR. The sample has 150,000 to 200,000 clones; approximately 90% are singletons. Sample: peripheral blood. The receptors stem from a woman at least 80 years old in a cohort sampled during active or convalescent COVID-19. Each CDR3 is given without its conserved first and last residue. Not every row has a clone size; where given, it reads once, few, many or a size class.

cdr3_length	v_call	j_call	clone_size	cdr3_aa
12	TRBV5-1	TRBJ2-7	-	ASSYQGAFGEQY
13	TRBV7-6	TRBJ2-2	-	ASSQGGAATGELF
12	TRBV30	TRBJ1-1	-	AWSVLSRGTEAF
12	TRBV18	TRBJ2-1	-	ASSPPGPGRRQF
13	TRBV6-5	TRBJ1-3	once	ASSLGSYSGNTIY
14	TRBV7-8	TRBJ2-5	-	ASSFRQGMAQETQY
12	TRBV6-5	TRBJ2-3	-	ASTPRGSTDTQY
12	TRBV29-1	TRBJ1-2	few	SVEEGQPEYGYT
11	TRBV28	TRBJ1-2	-	ASILQGKSGYT
12	TRBV25-1	TRBJ1-5	-	ASSGDRADQPQH
14	TRBV7-2	TRBJ2-3	once	ASGGPSGVTTDTQY
13	TRBV6-5	TRBJ2-2	-	ASSQGVTNTGELF
15	TRBV9	TRBJ2-1	-	ASSDGRAGSSYNEQF
14	TRBV5-5	TRBJ2-1	-	ASSPGLSSSYNEQF
10	TRBV29-1	TRBJ1-2	many	SVIIRGEGYT
10	TRBV18	TRBJ2-1	-	ASSPDRDEQF
12	TRBV2	TRBJ1-1	-	ASSDEGGATEAF
12	TRBV27	TRBJ1-1	-	ASSLWQGGDEAF
12	TRBV5-1	TRBJ1-2	-	ASSLEARGYGYT
12	TRBV7-8	TRBJ1-1	-	ASSYRSMNTEAF
15	TRBV11-3	TRBJ2-2	once	ASSLAYRGTNTGELF
15	TRBV24-1	TRBJ2-3	once	ATSDHSGGWSTDTQY
12	TRBV7-9	TRBJ2-7	-	ASSVGQAPYEQY
12	TRBV11-3	TRBJ2-5	-	ASSPNRGQETQY
13	TRBV7-9	TRBJ1-4	few	ASSFPRHGHEKLF
11	TRBV7-8	TRBJ1-1	-	ASSFSQNTEAF
10	TRBV9	TRBJ1-2	-	ASSGSLRGYT
11	TRBV5-1	TRBJ1-1	-	ASVDRFNTEAF
11	TRBV2	TRBJ1-2	-	ASSGDEGDGYT
10	TRBV30	TRBJ1-1	-	AWGRGNTEAF
14	TRBV20-1	TRBJ2-7	-	SASASGGASSYEQY
15	TRBV7-9	TRBJ2-5	-	ASSLIGDGDSRETQY
12	TRBV5-1	TRBJ2-7	-	ASGGLAGAYEQY
16	TRBV6-6	TRBJ1-2	-	ASSPRGTLGTALNGYT
12	TRBV6-5	TRBJ1-1	-	ASSRGGMNTEAF
11	TRBV7-8	TRBJ1-2	-	ASSRSQGYGYT
14	TRBV19	TRBJ2-5	few	ASSRGTSGRSETQY
13	TRBV7-2	TRBJ2-5	-	ASSPSSGDQETQY
15	TRBV28	TRBJ1-2	-	ASSFPEGAREGKGYT
11	TRBV29-1	TRBJ1-5	-	SARTGEGQPQH
12	TRBV27	TRBJ1-4	-	ASSLYPENEKLF
9	TRBV6-5	TRBJ2-1	-	ASRRRDEQF
13	TRBV6-2/TRBV6-3	TRBJ2-3	once	ASSYRRGNTDTQY
14	TRBV28	TRBJ2-7	few	ASSRMAGTNSYEQY
14	TRBV7-7	TRBJ2-2	-	ASSLAQGGFTGELF
12	TRBV29-1	TRBJ1-1	-	SVPRTGKVAEAF
10	TRBV12-3/TRBV12-4	TRBJ2-1	-	ASTPNFNEQF
13	TRBV10-2	TRBJ2-1	once	ASSDTTRTYNEQF
11	TRBV6-5	TRBJ2-7	-	ATWSRGSYEQY
14	TRBV3-1/TRBV3-2	TRBJ2-1	once	ASSLRTSGRAKGQF
14	TRBV11-3	TRBJ2-3	-	ASSLDRSGGTDTQY
16	TRBV13	TRBJ2-1	-	ASSLDVGGAYSYNEQF
11	TRBV6-5	TRBJ1-5	-	ASLVGGTQPQH
13	TRBV9	TRBJ1-1	few	ASSVADRGRTEAF
11	TRBV6-5	TRBJ1-2	-	ASSTASPYGYT
16	TRBV11-2	TRBJ1-6	-	ASSLSSGGRSYNSPLH
13	TRBV9	TRBJ2-1	once	ASSPRGTAYNEQF
12	TRBV7-2	TRBJ2-7	-	ASSGGTGPYEQY